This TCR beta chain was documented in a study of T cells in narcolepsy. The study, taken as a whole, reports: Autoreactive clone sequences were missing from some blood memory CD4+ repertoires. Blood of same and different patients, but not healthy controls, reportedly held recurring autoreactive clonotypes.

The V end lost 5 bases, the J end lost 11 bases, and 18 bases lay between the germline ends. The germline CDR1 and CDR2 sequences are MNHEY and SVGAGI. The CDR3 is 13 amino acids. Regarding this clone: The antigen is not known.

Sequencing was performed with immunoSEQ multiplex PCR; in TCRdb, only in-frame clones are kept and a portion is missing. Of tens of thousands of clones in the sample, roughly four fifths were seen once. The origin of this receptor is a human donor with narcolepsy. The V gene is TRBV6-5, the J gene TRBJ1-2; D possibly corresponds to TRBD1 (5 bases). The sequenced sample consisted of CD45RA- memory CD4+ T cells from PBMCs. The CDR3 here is CASSEVGRERYTF. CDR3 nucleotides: TGTGCCAGCAGTGAAGTGGGACGGGAGAGATACACCTTC.